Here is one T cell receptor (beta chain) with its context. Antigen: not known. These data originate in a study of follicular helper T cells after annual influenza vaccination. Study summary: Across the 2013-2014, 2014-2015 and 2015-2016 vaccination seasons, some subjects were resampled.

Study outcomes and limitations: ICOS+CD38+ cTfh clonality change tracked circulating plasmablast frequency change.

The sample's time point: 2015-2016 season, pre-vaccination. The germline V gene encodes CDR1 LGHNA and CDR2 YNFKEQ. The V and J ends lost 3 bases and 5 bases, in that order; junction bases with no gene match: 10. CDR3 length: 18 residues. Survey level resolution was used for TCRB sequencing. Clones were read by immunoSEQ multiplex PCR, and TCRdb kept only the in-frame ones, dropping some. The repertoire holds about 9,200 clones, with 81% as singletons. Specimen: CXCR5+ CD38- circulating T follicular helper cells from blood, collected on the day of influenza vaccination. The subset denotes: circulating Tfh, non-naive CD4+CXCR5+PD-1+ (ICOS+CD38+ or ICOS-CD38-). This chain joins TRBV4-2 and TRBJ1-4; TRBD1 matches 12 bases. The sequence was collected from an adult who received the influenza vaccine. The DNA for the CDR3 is TGTGCCAGCAGCCAGCCCCCGGGACAGGGGGCGCAGAATGAAAAACTGTTTTTT. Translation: CASSQPPGQGAQNEKLFF.